This T cell receptor (beta chain) is from a study of molecular identifiers for immune sequencing clone quantification. Background on the study: Replicate RNA came from roughly 18,000 or 92,000 naive CD8 cells and was split five ways, and four parts were sequenced.

This clonotype was detected only a few times. The antigen is not known. It was with previously described methods and listed TCR primers that bulk TCR libraries were made. TCRdb reanalysed the PCR reads using MiXCR and keeps one entry per CDR3 protein. The sample consists of hundreds of thousands of distinct CDR3 sequences, around 25% of them appearing once. The CDR3 runs to 17 residues. The J segment lost 5 bases and the V segment lost 2 bases, leaving 11 bases of the junction unmatched. Study results and caveats: Clones with over 20 RNA copies captured over 99% of effector molecules but under 1% of naive ones.

Libraries for naive CD8 T cells, which were made from approximately 20,000 to 1,000,000 sorted cells, drew on 10%, 30% or 50% of the RNA. This rearrangement joins TRBV12-3 or TRBV12-4 to TRBJ2-2; TRBD2 aligns across 7 bases. The source is a human donor in good health. Some libraries in this study had Jurkat cell RNA spiked in. Material: naive CD8+ T cells from blood, with Jurkat cell RNA spiked in. As for subset: FACS-sorted CD8+CD4-CCR7+CD45RA+ naive T cells. Written as DNA, the CDR3 is TGTGCCAGCAGTTTACCCTGGGGGAGGGCTAAAACCGGGGAGCTGTTTTTT. This codes for CASSLPWGRAKTGELFF.